These T cell receptor beta chains were read from a single sample in a study of CD4 T cells in relation to SARS-CoV-2 and coronaviruses. Here immunoSEQ multiplex PCR was the method, and the copy in TCRdb shows in-frame clones only, minus some. The table lists fewer than 14,000 clones, around 87% of them singletons. The sample consisted of naive CD4+ T cells from PBMCs. All receptors come from an adult with COVID-19. The CDR3 runs from the conserved cysteine through the conserved F or W. The D gene is left open where the match is weak. Expanded clones are given a class, and other clones once, few, many or no size at all.

v_call	j_call	cdr3_length	clone_size	d_call	cdr3_nt	cdr3_aa
TRBV4-2	TRBJ2-3	15	.	.	TGTGCCAGCAGCCAACGGGACTGGGGCACAGATACGCAGTATTTT	CASSQRDWGTDTQYF
TRBV15	TRBJ1-1	14	.	TRBD1	TGTGCCACCACCGTCGACAGGGTGAACACTGAAGCTTTCTTT	CATTVDRVNTEAFF
TRBV30	TRBJ1-6	15	.	.	TGTGCCTGGAGGGAAGAAGGGACCTATAATTCACCCCTCCACTTT	CAWREEGTYNSPLHF
TRBV11-3	TRBJ1-4	13	.	TRBD1	TGTGCCAGCAGCAGACAGGGAGGAGAAAAACTGTTTTTT	CASSRQGGEKLFF
TRBV30	TRBJ1-3	16	once	.	TGTGCCTGGAGTGCGACGAATTGGGGCTCTGGAAACACCATATATTTT	CAWSATNWGSGNTIYF
TRBV7-9	TRBJ1-2	15	.	TRBD1	TGTGCCAGCAGCAAACGGGACAGGACCAGCTATGGCTACACCTTC	CASSKRDRTSYGYTF
TRBV2	TRBJ2-2	14	.	TRBD1	TGTGCCAGCAGGTTAGACAGGGGCACCGGGGAGCTGTTTTTT	CASRLDRGTGELFF
TRBV11-3	TRBJ2-7	16	once	.	TGTGCCAGCAGCTTAGATCTCGTGCAGGGTCGGGACGAGCAGTACTTC	CASSLDLVQGRDEQYF
TRBV7-3	TRBJ2-1	16	few	TRBD2	TGTGCCAGCAGCTCCCAAAAGCGGGGATCATACAATGAGCAGTTCTTC	CASSSQKRGSYNEQFF
TRBV4-1	TRBJ2-7	14	few	.	TGCGCCAGCAGCCAAGGGGACGTCTCCTACGAGCAGTACTTC	CASSQGDVSYEQYF
TRBV6-5	TRBJ2-1	16	.	TRBD2	TGTGCCAGCAGTTACGCGGGGGGGCCAAGGTACAATGAGCAGTTCTTC	CASSYAGGPRYNEQFF
TRBV9	TRBJ1-3	16	.	.	TGTGCCAGCAGCGTAGCTCCAGGGCGTGGGGAAAACACCATATATTTT	CASSVAPGRGENTIYF
TRBV21-1	TRBJ2-4	13	.	.	TGTGCCAGCAGAGTTTGGCAAAAAAACATTCAGTACTTC	CASRVWQKNIQYF
TRBV6-1	TRBJ1-2	14	.	.	TGTGCCAGCAGTGAAGCTATTACGGCCCTTGGCTACACCTTC	CASSEAITALGYTF
TRBV7-2	TRBJ1-2	15	.	TRBD1	TGTGCCAGCAGCCCCCGGGACAGGGTTTTCGGTGGCTACACCTTC	CASSPRDRVFGGYTF
TRBV19	TRBJ2-7	15	.	.	TGTGCCAGTAGTATAGCCGCGCGGGGATCCTACGAGCAGTACTTC	CASSIAARGSYEQYF
TRBV19	TRBJ1-2	16	.	TRBD1	TGTGCCAGTAGTCCCCTATCGGACAGGGGGATGAATGGCTACACCTTC	CASSPLSDRGMNGYTF
TRBV19	TRBJ2-1	16	.	TRBD1	TGTGCCAGTACCTCCGCTATGACAGGGCGGTTGGATGAGCAGTTCTTC	CASTSAMTGRLDEQFF
TRBV23-1	TRBJ2-5	10	.	.	TGCGCCAGCGGGCAAGAGACCCAGTACTTC	CASGQETQYF
TRBV28	TRBJ2-5	15	.	.	TGTGCCAGCAGTCCACCGGGAGGGGGCTTGGAGACCCAGTACTTC	CASSPPGGGLETQYF
TRBV5-6	TRBJ1-1	16	.	TRBD1	TGTGCCAGCAGGGAACCGGGACAGGGGTTGAACACTGAAGCTTTCTTT	CASREPGQGLNTEAFF
TRBV6-5	TRBJ2-1	15	.	TRBD2	TGTGCCAGCAGTTCCTGGACTAGCGGGAACAATGAGCAGTTCTTC	CASSSWTSGNNEQFF
TRBV18	TRBJ2-7	13	once	.	TGTGCCAGCTCACCCGCCGGGGGCTACGAGCAGTACTTC	CASSPAGGYEQYF
TRBV4-1	TRBJ2-2	16	.	TRBD1	TGCGCCAGCAGCCGCGCGACCGGGACAGGGGGCGGGGAGCTGTTTTTT	CASSRATGTGGGELFF
TRBV19	TRBJ1-5	15	.	.	TGTGCCAGTAGTACCCCTATGACAGGACATCAGCCCCAGCATTTT	CASSTPMTGHQPQHF
TRBV10-1	TRBJ2-3	14	once	.	TGCGCCAGCAGTACTAGCTTGCTCACAGATACGCAGTATTTT	CASSTSLLTDTQYF
TRBV9	TRBJ2-1	16	once	.	TGTGCCAGCAGCGTAGGCTCCGCCCTCCATGTAAATGAGCAGTTCTTC	CASSVGSALHVNEQFF
TRBV12-5	TRBJ1-1	13	.	.	TGTGCTAGTGGTTTGCGTGTGAACACTGAAGCTTTCTTT	CASGLRVNTEAFF
TRBV21-1	TRBJ1-5	13	.	.	TGTGCCAGCAGCAAAGGATCCAATCAGCCCCAGCATTTT	CASSKGSNQPQHF
TRBV2	TRBJ2-7	13	.	.	TGTGCCAGCAGTGCCAGACTCCGGGACGAGCAGTACTTC	CASSARLRDEQYF
TRBV7-9	TRBJ2-7	12	.	.	TGTGCCAGCTTAAGCGGGCCCTACGAGCAGTACTTC	CASLSGPYEQYF
TRBV29-1	TRBJ1-1	12	.	.	TGCAGCGCCGCATTCACCAACACTGAAGCTTTCTTT	CSAAFTNTEAFF
TRBV3-1/TRBV3-2	TRBJ2-5	17	.	TRBD2	TGTGCCAGCAGCCTGTCCGGGACTAGCGTTTTCCAAGAGACCCAGTACTTC	CASSLSGTSVFQETQYF
TRBV5-1	TRBJ2-5	14	.	.	TGCGCCAGCAGCTTGGCCCCGGGGGTAGAGACCCAGTACTTC	CASSLAPGVETQYF
TRBV21-1	TRBJ1-3	14	few	.	TGTGCCAGCAGGGGACTAGGGACAGGAAACACCATATATTTT	CASRGLGTGNTIYF
TRBV1	TRBJ1-5	16	.	.	TGCACCAGCAGGATCGAAGGGCTTGGTAGCAATCAGCCCCAGCATTTT	CTSRIEGLGSNQPQHF